Following are 22 T cell receptor beta chains from one sample sequenced in a study of blood T cell repertoires in COVID-19. Clones were sequenced by immunoSEQ multiplex PCR, and TCRdb holds only the in-frame ones, with some missing. Here the sample spans about 140,000 clones, 80% to 90% being singletons. The source material was peripheral blood. The source is a man in his fifties who had recovered from COVID-19.

This chain links TRBV6-1 with TRBJ1-6; D is unclear. Trimming shortened V by 3 bases and J by 0 bases, and 9 bases separated the two germline ends. Germline CDR1 and CDR2: MNHNS and SASEGT. The CDR3 spans 16 residues. The CDR3 bases are TGTGCCAGCAGTGACGGCGGGATCTCCTATAATTCACCCCTCCACTTT. This gives the protein CASSDGGISYNSPLHF.

The chain uses TRBV5-5 and TRBJ2-2; 10 positions agree with TRBD2. Per germline, CDR1 SGHKS and CDR2 YYEKEE (reference sequence). The CDR3 covers 17 residues. The V and J ends lost 1 base and 3 bases, in that order; junction bases with no gene match: 6. For the CDR3, the DNA is TGTGCCAGCAGCTTGCGTAGCGGGGGGTCCCACACCGGGGAGCTGTTTTTT. Translation: CASSLRSGGSHTGELFF.

This clone has a count of ten or more. The J gene is TRBJ1-6, the V gene TRBV4-3; 8 bases fit TRBD1. V shed 0 bases, J shed 7 bases, and the junction held 8 bases outside the gene matches. This CDR3 has 17 residues. Germline loops: CDR1 LGHNA, CDR2 YSLEER. The CDR3 loop reads CASSQDLTRGLNSPLHF. DNA for the CDR3: TGCGCCAGCAGCCAAGATCTAACCAGGGGGCTGAATTCACCCCTCCACTTT.

This clone is a singleton in its sample. The CDR3 coding sequence is TGTGCCAGCAGACCTATTACAGAAACCGGGGAGCTGTTTTTT. Its protein product is CASRPITETGELFF. This chain connects TRBV11-2 to TRBJ2-2; D is ambiguous. The CDR3 extends over 14 amino acids. The V and J ends lost 6 bases and 5 bases respectively, with 13 bases between them. Germline V gene data show CDR1 as SGHAT and CDR2 as FQNNGV.

This rearrangement joins TRBV5-6 to TRBJ2-1; 9 positions match TRBD2. With 0 bases clipped from V and 1 base from J, the junction kept 5 bases outside the gene matches. Germline lookup yields CDR1 SGHDT and CDR2 YYEEEE. The CDR3 covers 17 residues. Written as DNA, the CDR3 is TGTGCCAGCAGCTTGGCCAGGACTAGCGCATCCTACAATGAGCAGTTCTTC. Amino acids: CASSLARTSASYNEQFF.

The chain employs TRBV11-2 and TRBJ2-5; 10 nucleotides agree with TRBD2. Germline CDR1 reads SGHAT; CDR2 reads FQNNGV. Germline trimming cut 2 bases from V and 5 bases from J; bases unmatched to any gene: 11. This CDR3 comprises 17 residues. The CDR3 nucleotides read TGTGCCAGCAGCTTATCCCTCCAGCGGGGGGGCTCCGAGACCCAGTACTTC. Protein sequence: CASSLSLQRGGSETQYF. Full variable domain (outside the CDR3, taken from reference TRBV11-2 and TRBJ2-5): EAGVAQSPRYKIIEKRQSVAFWCNPISGHATLYWYQQILGQGPKLLIQFQNNGVVDDSQLPKDRFSAERLKGVDSTLKIQPAKLEDSAVYLCASSLSLQRGGSETQYFGPGTRLLVL.

This clone was picked up a small number of times. The junction departs from the called germline gene at one end, perhaps through a read error. The chain joins TRBV10-2 to TRBJ1-3; tentative D call: TRBD1 (6 bases). From germline, CDR1 is WSHSY and CDR2 SAAADI. The CDR3 sequence is 14 residues long. As DNA, the CDR3 is TGCGCCAGCAGTGACCCGAACCAGGGGCGAGGGGGGGATTTT. Translating it yields CASSDPNQGRGGDF.

The V and J genes are TRBV6-2 or TRBV6-3 and TRBJ1-1; D is unclear. Germline values: CDR1 MNHEY, CDR2 SVGEGT. This CDR3 comprises 13 residues. V lost 0 bases and J lost 3, with 5 bases in between. CDR3 DNA sequence: TGTGCCAGCAGTTACTCGAGGGACACTGAAGCTTTCTTT. It specifies CASSYSRDTEAFF.

The sample holds one count of this clone. The genes are TRBV2 and TRBJ2-5; D is ambiguous. Trimming removed 5 bases at V and 5 bases at J, with 15 bases between. The CDR3 length is 14 residues. The germline V gene has CDR1 SNHLY and CDR2 FYNNEI. The CDR3 loop reads CASSPLGSRETQYF. CDR3 coding DNA: TGTGCCAGCAGTCCGCTCGGCTCCAGGGAGACCCAGTACTTC.

There are many counts of this clone. This chain joins TRBV7-9 and TRBJ2-2; 7 positions agree with TRBD2. The CDR3 length is 17 residues. Losses at the gene ends were 0 bases for V and 2 bases for J; bases not matched to a gene: 6. CDR1 is SEHNR and CDR2 is FQNEAQ in the germline V gene (reference sequence). The CDR3 spells CASSLATRDYNTGELFF. The CDR3 region has the DNA TGTGCCAGCAGCTTAGCGACCCGGGACTACAACACCGGGGAGCTGTTTTTT.

The chain uses TRBV19 and TRBJ2-1, with D unclear. Germline CDR1 reads LNHDA; CDR2 reads SQIVND (reference sequence). The CDR3 contains 12 residues. Trimming pared 9 bases from V and 6 bases from J, leaving 12 bases between. The CDR3: CASQNSPNEQFF. The CDR3 DNA follows: TGTGCCAGCCAAAACAGCCCCAATGAGCAGTTCTTC.

This sequence joins TRBV9 and TRBJ1-1; 7 positions match TRBD1. The CDR3 is 14 amino acids. The V and J ends lost 8 bases and 1 base, in that order; junction bases with no gene match: 8. Germline assignment: CDR1 SGDLS and CDR2 YYNGEE. CDR3 residues: CARSPRQGNTEAFF. The CDR3 coding sequence is TGTGCCAGAAGCCCTCGACAGGGGAACACTGAAGCTTTCTTT.

The rearrangement uses TRBV19 and TRBJ2-3, with TRBD2 identical over 8 bases. V trimming: 0 bases; J trimming: 4 bases; junction bases outside the gene matches: 3. This CDR3 spans 15 amino acids. CDR1 is LNHDA and CDR2 is SQIVND in the germline V gene (reference sequence). CDR3 in DNA: TGTGCCAGTAGTATAGAAGGGGGACTAGCAGATACGCAGTATTTT. Its translation: CASSIEGGLADTQYF.

The chain has TRBV6-5 and TRBJ1-1; TRBD1 might be the D (5 bases). The CDR3 has 13 amino acids. The germline CDR1 and CDR2 sequences are MNHEY and SVGAGI. The V gene lost 6 bases and the J gene lost 4 bases, with 12 bases spanning the gap. CDR3: CASSVRRGTEAFF. The CDR3 bases are TGTGCCAGCAGCGTTAGGAGGGGCACTGAAGCTTTCTTT.

In this sample, this clone turned up once. This chain links TRBV10-2 with TRBJ1-4; D may be TRBD1 (6 bases). This CDR3 has 16 amino acids. From germline, CDR1 is WSHSY and CDR2 SAAADI. Trimming took off 0 bases at V and 7 bases at J, with 15 bases between the two ends. The CDR3 bases are TGCGCCAGCAGTGAGTCGTATATGGGGGCTGGTGAAAAACTGTTTTTT. Translating gives CASSESYMGAGEKLFF.

This rearrangement joins TRBV6-5 to TRBJ1-4; D is ambiguous. V was shortened by 6 bases and J by 7 bases, with 12 bases between the two germline ends. Germline CDR1 MNHEY, CDR2 SVGAGI. The CDR3 is made up of 13 amino acids. The CDR3 sequence: CASSRESGEKLFF. In DNA, the CDR3 is TGTGCCAGCAGCCGCGAGTCGGGTGAAAAACTGTTTTTT.

The chain combines TRBV4-1 with TRBJ1-5; TRBD1 might be the D (6 bases). The germline V gene encodes CDR1 MGHRA and CDR2 YSYEKL. This CDR3 is built from 16 residues. Trimming removed 1 base from V and 1 base from J, with 11 bases in between. The CDR3: CASSQAPQGSNQPQHF. The DNA for the CDR3 is TGCGCCAGCAGCCAAGCTCCCCAGGGGAGCAATCAGCCCCAGCATTTT.

This clone was recorded only once. Other DNA sequences in the sample encode the same CDR3. J is TRBJ2-2 and V is TRBV5-1, with 8 bases matching TRBD2. Looked up from germline, CDR1 is SGHRS and CDR2 is YFSETQ. Trimming cost V 0 bases and J 0 bases; bases outside gene matches: 1. CDR3 length equals 16 residues. The CDR3 reads CASSLAGGANTGELFF. The CDR3 DNA reads TGCGCCAGCAGCTTGGCCGGGGGGGCGAACACCGGGGAGCTGTTTTTT.

The CDR3 region has the DNA TGTGCCAGCAGCACCGTGAACACAGAAGAGACCCAGTACTTC. Translated, it gives CASSTVNTEETQYF. V gene TRBV13 combines with J gene TRBJ2-5; no firm D call. The germline V gene has CDR1 PRHDT and CDR2 FYEKMQ (reference sequence). V lost 5 bases to trimming and J lost 3 bases, with 13 bases between them. This CDR3 has 14 amino acids.

In DNA, the CDR3 is TGCGCCAGCAGCTTGGGGGATTGGACAGGGTCAAGGAGGGAGCAGTTCTTC. Its protein is CASSLGDWTGSRREQFF. V is TRBV5-1 and J is TRBJ2-1; TRBD1 agrees at 8 bases. Germline CDR1 SGHRS, CDR2 YFSETQ. With 0 bases clipped from V and 10 bases from J, the junction kept 15 bases outside the gene matches. The CDR3 length is 17 residues.

This rearrangement joins TRBV4-3 to TRBJ1-6; weak D call: TRBD1 (5 bases). The ends were cut back, 3 bases at V and 7 bases at J, with 10 bases in the middle. The CDR3 is 14 amino acids. CDR1 and CDR2 (germline): LGHNA, YSLEER. CDR3 coding DNA: TGCGCCAGCAGCCAGGCAGGGCGGAATTCACCCCTCCACTTT. This codes for CASSQAGRNSPLHF.

The chain carries TRBV27 and TRBJ1-1, with D uncertain. V lost 3 bases, J lost 1 base, and 9 bases lay in between. Per the germline V gene, CDR1 is MNHEY and CDR2 is SMNVEV (reference sequence). This CDR3 is built from 14 residues. CDR3 loop: CASSFRQKNTEAFF. CDR3 sequence (DNA): TGTGCCAGCAGTTTCAGGCAGAAGAACACTGAAGCTTTCTTT.